This paragraph reports one T cell receptor beta chain. This entry is derived from a study of identical twins. Via MiXCR, TCRdb re-called the 5' RACE reads, giving one row per CDR3 protein. The sample yields about 810,000 distinct CDR3 sequences, over 9% seen once. V dropped 3 bases and J dropped 6 bases, with 21 bases sitting between them. This CDR3 is built from 17 residues. Germline V CDR1 and CDR2: SGHRS, YFSETQ. The same data also went into a second study, on yellow fever vaccine responses in identical twins.

The TCR sequence derives from a woman between 18 and 29 years old in good health. This chain joins TRBV5-1 and TRBJ2-2, with D tentatively TRBD1 (6 bases). The sequencing input was PBMCs. CDR3: CASSSATGTIVSGELFF. The CDR3, as DNA: TGCGCCAGCAGCTCAGCAACCGGGACAATAGTTTCCGGGGAGCTGTTTTTT.